This TCR beta chain was sequenced for a study of neurological immune-mediated disorders. Whole-study results and caveats: In HTLV-1-associated myelopathy, TCR clonal expansion was greatest, and in multiple sclerosis it was least, below healthy controls. Across subjects, no CDR3 amino acid sequence appeared in expanded clones of more than one subject, a finding that suggested private repertoires in all groups.

This clonotype has a count of ten or more. Antigen specificity is unknown. 5'RACE generated cDNA with 10-nucleotide random UMIs. TCRdb fed the 5' RACE reads into MiXCR, producing one record per CDR3 protein. The sample holds roughly 80,000 distinct CDR3 sequences, approximately 17% seen once. Germline V gives CDR1 DFQATT, CDR2 SNEGSKA (reference sequence). V lost 0 bases, J lost 5 bases, and 7 bases stayed unmatched. The CDR3 has 16 amino acids. Sequencing was done on a sample of PBMCs. This chain links TRBV20-1 with TRBJ2-3, with 11 positions matching TRBD2. This clonotype was sampled from a woman in her thirties or forties in good health. The CDR3: CSAREVAGGRGDTQYF. The CDR3 bases are TGCAGTGCTAGAGAGGTAGCGGGGGGGCGAGGAGATACGCAGTATTTT.